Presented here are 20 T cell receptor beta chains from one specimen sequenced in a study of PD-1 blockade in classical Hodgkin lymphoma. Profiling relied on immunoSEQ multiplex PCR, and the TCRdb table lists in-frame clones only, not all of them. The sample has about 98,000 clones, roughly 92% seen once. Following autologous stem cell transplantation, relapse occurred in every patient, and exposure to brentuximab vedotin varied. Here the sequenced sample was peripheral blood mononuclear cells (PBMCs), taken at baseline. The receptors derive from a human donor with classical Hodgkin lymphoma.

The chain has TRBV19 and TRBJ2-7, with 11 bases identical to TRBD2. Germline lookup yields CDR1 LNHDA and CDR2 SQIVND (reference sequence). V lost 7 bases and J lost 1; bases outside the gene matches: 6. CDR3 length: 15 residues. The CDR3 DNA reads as TGTGCCAGTACTTTAGCGGGAGGGCCGTCCTACGAGCAGTACTTC. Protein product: CASTLAGGPSYEQYF.

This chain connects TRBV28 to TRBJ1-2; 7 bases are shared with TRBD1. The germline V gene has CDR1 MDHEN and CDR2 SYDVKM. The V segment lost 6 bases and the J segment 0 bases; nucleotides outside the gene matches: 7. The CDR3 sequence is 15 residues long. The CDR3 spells CASSKSGTANYGYTF. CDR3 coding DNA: TGTGCCAGCAGCAAATCGGGGACAGCTAACTATGGCTACACCTTC.

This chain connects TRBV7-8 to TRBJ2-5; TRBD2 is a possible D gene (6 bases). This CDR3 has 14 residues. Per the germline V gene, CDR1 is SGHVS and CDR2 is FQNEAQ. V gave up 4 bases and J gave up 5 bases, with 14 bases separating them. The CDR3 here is CASSSPTEGETQYF. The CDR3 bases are TGTGCCAGCAGCTCGCCGACGGAGGGGGAGACCCAGTACTTC. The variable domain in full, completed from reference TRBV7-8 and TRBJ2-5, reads GAGVSQSPRYKVAKRGQDVALRCDPISGHVSLFWYQQALGQGPEFLTYFQNEAQLDKSGLPSDRFFAERPEGSVSTLKIQRTQQEDSAVYLCASSSPTEGETQYFGPGTRLLVL.

As DNA, the CDR3 is TGCGCCAGCAGCCTCGGGACAATCGGCCTGGGAGGAAACACCATATATTTT. It specifies CASSLGTIGLGGNTIYF. The chain uses TRBV4-1 and TRBJ1-3, with D tentatively TRBD1 (6 bases). V gave up 4 bases and J gave up 4 bases, with 20 bases separating them. Germline-derived CDR1 and CDR2 are MGHRA and YSYEKL. CDR3 size: 17 residues.

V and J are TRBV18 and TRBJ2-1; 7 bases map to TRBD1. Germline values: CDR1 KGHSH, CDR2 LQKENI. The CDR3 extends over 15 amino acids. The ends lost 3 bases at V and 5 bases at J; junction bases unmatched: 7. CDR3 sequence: CASSPSGTGDNEQFF. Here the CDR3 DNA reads TGTGCCAGCTCACCCTCCGGAACAGGGGACAATGAGCAGTTCTTC.

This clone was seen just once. CDR3 protein: CASSLKAWRNTEAFF. In DNA, the CDR3 is TGTGCCAGCAGCTTAAAGGCGTGGAGGAACACTGAAGCTTTCTTT. This chain connects TRBV11-2 to TRBJ1-1; D remains ambiguous. In germline, CDR1 is SGHAT, CDR2 FQNNGV. The ends were cut back, 2 bases at V and 1 base at J, with 11 bases in the middle. The CDR3 totals 15 residues.

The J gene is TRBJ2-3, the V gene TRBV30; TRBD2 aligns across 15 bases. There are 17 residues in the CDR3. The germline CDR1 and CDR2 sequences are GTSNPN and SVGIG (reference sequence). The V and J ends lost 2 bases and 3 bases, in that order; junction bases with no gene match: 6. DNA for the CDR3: TGTGCCTGGAGTCTTCGGACTAGCGGGAGGGCAACAGATACGCAGTATTTT. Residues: CAWSLRTSGRATDTQYF.

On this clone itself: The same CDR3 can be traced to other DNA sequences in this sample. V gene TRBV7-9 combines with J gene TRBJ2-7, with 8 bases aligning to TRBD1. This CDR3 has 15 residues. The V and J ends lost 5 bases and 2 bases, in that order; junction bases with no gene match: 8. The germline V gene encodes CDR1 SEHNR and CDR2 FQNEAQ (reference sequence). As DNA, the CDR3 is TGTGCCAGCAGCCCCCGACAGGGGACCCCCTACGAGCAGTACTTC. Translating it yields CASSPRQGTPYEQYF. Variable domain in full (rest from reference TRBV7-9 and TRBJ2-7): DTGVSQNPRHKITKRGQNVTFRCDPISEHNRLYWYRQTLGQGPEFLTYFQNEAQLEKSRLLSDRFSAERPKGSFSTLEIQRTEQGDSAMYLCASSPRQGTPYEQYFGPGTRLTVT.

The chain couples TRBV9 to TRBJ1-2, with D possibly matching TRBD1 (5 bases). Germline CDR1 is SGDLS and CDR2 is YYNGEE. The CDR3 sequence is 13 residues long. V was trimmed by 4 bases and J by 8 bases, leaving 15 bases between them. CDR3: CASSTRGRGGYTF. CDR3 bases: TGTGCCAGCAGCACGCGAGGGAGGGGAGGCTACACCTTC. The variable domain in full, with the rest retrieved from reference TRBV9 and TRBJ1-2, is DSGVTQTPKHLITATGQRVTLRCSPRSGDLSVYWYQQSLDQGLQFLIQYYNGEERAKGNILERFSAQQFPDLHSELNLSSLELGDSALYFCASSTRGRGGYTFGSGTRLTVV.

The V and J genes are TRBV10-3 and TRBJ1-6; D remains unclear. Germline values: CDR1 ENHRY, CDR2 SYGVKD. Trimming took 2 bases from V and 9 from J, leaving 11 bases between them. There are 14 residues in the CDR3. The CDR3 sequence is CAISEGREGSPLHF. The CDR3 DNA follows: TGTGCCATCAGTGAGGGGCGAGAAGGTTCACCCCTCCACTTT.

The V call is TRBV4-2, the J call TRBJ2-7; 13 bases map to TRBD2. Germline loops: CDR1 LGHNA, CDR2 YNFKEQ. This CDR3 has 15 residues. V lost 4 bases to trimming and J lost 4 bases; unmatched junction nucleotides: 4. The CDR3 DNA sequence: TGTGCCAGCAGCCCCAGGACTAGCGGGAGTTACGAGCAGTACTTC. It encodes CASSPRTSGSYEQYF.

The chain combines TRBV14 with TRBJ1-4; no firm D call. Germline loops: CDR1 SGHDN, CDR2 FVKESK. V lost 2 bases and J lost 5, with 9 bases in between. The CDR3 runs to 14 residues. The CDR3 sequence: CASSQYDANEKLFF. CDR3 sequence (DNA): TGTGCCAGCAGCCAATACGACGCAAATGAAAAACTGTTTTTT.

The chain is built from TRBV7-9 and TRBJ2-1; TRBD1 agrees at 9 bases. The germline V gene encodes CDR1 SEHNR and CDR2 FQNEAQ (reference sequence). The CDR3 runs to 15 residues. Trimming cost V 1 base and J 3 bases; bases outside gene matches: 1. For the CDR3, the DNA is TGTGCCAGCAGCTTAGGGGACAGGGACTACAATGAGCAGTTCTTC. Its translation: CASSLGDRDYNEQFF. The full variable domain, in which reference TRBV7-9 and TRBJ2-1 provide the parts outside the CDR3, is DTGVSQNPRHKITKRGQNVTFRCDPISEHNRLYWYRQTLGQGPEFLTYFQNEAQLEKSRLLSDRFSAERPKGSFSTLEIQRTEQGDSAMYLCASSLGDRDYNEQFFGPGTRLTVL.

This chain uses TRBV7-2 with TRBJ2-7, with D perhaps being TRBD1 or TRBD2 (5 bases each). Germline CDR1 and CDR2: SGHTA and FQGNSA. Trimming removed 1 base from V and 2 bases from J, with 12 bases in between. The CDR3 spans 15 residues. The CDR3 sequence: CASSLGPGTPYEQYF. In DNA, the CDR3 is TGTGCCAGCAGCTTAGGACCCGGGACCCCCTACGAGCAGTACTTC. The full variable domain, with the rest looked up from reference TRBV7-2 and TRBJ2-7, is GAGVSQSPSNKVTEKGKDVELRCDPISGHTALYWYRQSLGQGLEFLIYFQGNSAPDKSGLPSDRFSAERTGGSVSTLTIQRTQQEDSAVYLCASSLGPGTPYEQYFGPGTRLTVT.

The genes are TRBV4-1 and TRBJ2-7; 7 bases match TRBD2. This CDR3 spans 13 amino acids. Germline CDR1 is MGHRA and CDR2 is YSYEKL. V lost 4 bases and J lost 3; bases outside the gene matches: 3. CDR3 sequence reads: CASSLSGDYEQYF. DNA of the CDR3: TGCGCCAGCAGCCTAAGCGGGGACTACGAGCAGTACTTC.

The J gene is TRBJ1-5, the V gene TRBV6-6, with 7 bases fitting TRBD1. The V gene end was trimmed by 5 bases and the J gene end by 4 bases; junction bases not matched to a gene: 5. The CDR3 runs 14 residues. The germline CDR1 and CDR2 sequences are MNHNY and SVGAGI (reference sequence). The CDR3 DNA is TGTGCCAGCAGTGAGACAGGGACTAATCAGCCCCAGCATTTT. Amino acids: CASSETGTNQPQHF.

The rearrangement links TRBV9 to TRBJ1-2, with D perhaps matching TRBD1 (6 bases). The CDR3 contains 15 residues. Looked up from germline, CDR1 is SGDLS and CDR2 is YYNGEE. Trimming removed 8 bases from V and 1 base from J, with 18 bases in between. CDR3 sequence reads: CASNNPGGVNYGYTF. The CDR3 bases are TGTGCCAGTAATAACCCCGGGGGCGTTAACTATGGCTACACCTTC.

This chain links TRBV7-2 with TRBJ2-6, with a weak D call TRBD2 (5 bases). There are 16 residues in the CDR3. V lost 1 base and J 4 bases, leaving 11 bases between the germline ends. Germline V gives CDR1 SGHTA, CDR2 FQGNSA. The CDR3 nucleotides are TGTGCCAGCAGCTTAGTAGGCGGGTTCGGGGCCAACGTCCTGACTTTC. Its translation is CASSLVGGFGANVLTF.

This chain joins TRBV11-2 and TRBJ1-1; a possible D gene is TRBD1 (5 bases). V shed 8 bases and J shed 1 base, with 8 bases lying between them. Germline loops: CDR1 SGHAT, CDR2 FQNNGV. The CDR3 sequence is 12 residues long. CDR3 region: CASGQGNTEAFF. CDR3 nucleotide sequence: TGTGCCAGCGGGCAGGGGAACACTGAAGCTTTCTTT.

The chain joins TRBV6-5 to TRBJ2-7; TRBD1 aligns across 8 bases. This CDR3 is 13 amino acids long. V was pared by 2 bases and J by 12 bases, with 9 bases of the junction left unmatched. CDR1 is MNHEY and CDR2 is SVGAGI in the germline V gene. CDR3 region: CASSYAGQVQTYF. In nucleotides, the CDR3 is TGTGCCAGCAGTTACGCGGGACAGGTCCAAACGTACTTC.